Reported below is one T cell receptor beta chain. Antigen unknown. Produced via immunoSEQ multiplex PCR; TCRdb's table is partial and in-frame only. Of about 590,000 clones in the sample, just under 97% were seen once. These data belong to a study of shared clonotypes between healthy human individuals. Across the study: Donors had three CD4 naive, three CD4 memory, two CD8 naive and one CD8 memory plate apiece.

With 2 bases removed from V and 0 bases from J, the gap between germline ends came to 8 bases. Germline V lookup: CDR1 MNHEY, CDR2 SVGAGI. The CDR3 length is 14 residues. As defined, naive CD8 cells were CD45RO-negative and positively selected for CCR7, with terminally differentiated effector memory CD45RA+ cells excluded. The study, taken as a whole, reports: Some naive CD4 clonotypes, about 5%, turned up in common across four donors. Only blood was sampled, and tissue TCR repertoires likely differ from blood ones.

Sequenced: naive CD8+ T cells sorted from blood. The clonotype comes from a woman younger than 45 in good health. The chain employs TRBV6-5 and TRBJ2-7, with a tentative D call TRBD1 (6 bases). Here the CDR3 reads CASSYGDNSYEQYF. The CDR3 nucleotides are TGTGCCAGCAGTTACGGGGACAACTCCTACGAGCAGTACTTC.